Below are 9 T cell receptor beta chains sequenced from a single sample in a study of T cell repertoires in cytomegalovirus infection. TCRdb analysed the reads with MiXCR anew, one entry per CDR3 protein. In the table there are some 900,000 distinct CDR3 sequences, 30% to 35% of which are singletons. These receptors' targets are unknown. Source: cultured CD8+ T cells from PBMCs, taken from culture after CMV antigen stimulation. The receptor source for this set is a human donor in good health (CMV status not recorded). Some clones in this sample may be carry-over from other donors' samples.

Only a few counts were recorded for this clonotype. This rearrangement joins TRBV7-3 to TRBJ1-1; no definite D call. This CDR3 contains 13 residues. CDR1 SGHTA and CDR2 FQGTGA come from the germline V gene. Trimming removed 2 bases at V and 11 bases at J, with 15 bases between. CDR3 nucleotide sequence: TGTGCCAGCAGCTTAGGGGTTCATGCGGGGGCTTTCTTT. Translated: CASSLGVHAGAFF.

The chain has TRBV10-3 and TRBJ2-3; D not resolved. Trimming left V 4 bases short and J 0 bases short, with 23 bases between. In germline, CDR1 is ENHRY, CDR2 SYGVKD. The CDR3 is 19 residues long. The CDR3 loop reads CAISGSISISTSSTDTQYF. The CDR3 region has the DNA TGTGCCATCAGTGGGTCGATTTCCATCAGCACCTCTAGCACAGATACGCAGTATTTT.

The CDR3 is CASSLGERGNYGYTF. The CDR3 DNA is TGTGCCAGCAGCTTGGGCGAAAGGGGTAACTATGGCTACACCTTC. The chain links TRBV7-3 to TRBJ1-2; TRBD1 is a possible D gene (5 bases). CDR1 is SGHTA and CDR2 is FQGTGA in the germline V gene. Trimming took off 3 bases at V and 1 base at J, with 12 bases between the two ends. This CDR3 comprises 15 residues.

This clonotype was seen ten or more times. The genes are TRBV7-6 and TRBJ2-5; no clear D gene. The CDR3 runs to 12 residues. Between the trimmed V and J ends, which lost 1 base and 6 bases, there was a span of 6 bases. Germline CDR1 SGHVS, CDR2 FNYEAQ. The CDR3 here is CASSLVLQTQYF. The DNA for the CDR3 is TGTGCCAGCAGCTTAGTTTTGCAGACCCAGTACTTC.

This clonotype was detected only a few times. The chain recombines TRBV5-1 with TRBJ2-6, with D possibly TRBD2 on 6 matching bases. Germline CDR1 reads SGHRS; CDR2 reads YFSETQ. The CDR3 loop spans 16 amino acids. V was cut by 0 bases and J by 7 bases, with 14 bases left in between. The CDR3 DNA follows: TGCGCCAGCAGCTTGGCCAGGAGGGTGGGAGCCAACGTCCTGACTTTC. This translates into CASSLARRVGANVLTF. Filled out from reference TRBV5-1 and TRBJ2-6, the complete variable domain reads KAGVTQTPRYLIKTRGQQVTLSCSPISGHRSVSWYQQTPGQGLQFLFEYFSETQRNKGNFPGRFSGRQFSNSRSEMNVSTLELGDSALYLCASSLARRVGANVLTFGAGSRLTVL.

V and J are TRBV29-1 and TRBJ1-1, with 9 bases fitting TRBD1. Germline lookup yields CDR1 SQVTM and CDR2 ANQGSEA. V lost 7 bases to trimming and J lost 5 bases; unmatched junction nucleotides: 8. The CDR3 has 13 residues. The CDR3 protein is CSAYDRGRTEAFF. In DNA, the CDR3 is TGCAGCGCTTACGACAGGGGGAGGACTGAAGCTTTCTTT. The variable domain in full, with the rest retrieved from reference TRBV29-1 and TRBJ1-1, is SAVISQKPSRDICQRGTSLTIQCQVDSQVTMMFWYRQQPGQSLTLIATANQGSEATYESGFVIDKFPISRPNLTFSTLTVSNMSPEDSSIYLCSAYDRGRTEAFFGQGTRLTVV.

The gene calls are TRBV9 and TRBJ1-3; D might be TRBD1 (6 bases). Germline values: CDR1 SGDLS, CDR2 YYNGEE. Trimming cost V 5 bases and J 1 base, with 13 bases left between them. CDR3 length: 15 residues. CDR3 loop: CASRGTGPSGNTIYF. Here the CDR3 DNA reads TGTGCCAGCAGAGGAACAGGGCCGTCTGGAAACACCATATATTTT.

The chain couples TRBV7-6 to TRBJ2-7; D is perhaps TRBD2 (5 bases). The ends were cut back, 0 bases at V and 5 bases at J, with 11 bases in the middle. The germline gives CDR1 SGHVS, CDR2 FNYEAQ. This CDR3 contains 14 residues. The DNA of the CDR3 is TGTGCCAGCAGCTTAGCGGCGAGGAGGAACGAGCAGTACTTC. Residues: CASSLAARRNEQYF.

This chain connects TRBV6-1 to TRBJ2-1; no clear D. V lost 4 bases, J lost 9 bases, and 10 bases lay in between. The CDR3 spans 12 residues. Germline loops: CDR1 MNHNS, CDR2 SASEGT. CDR3 loop: CASSGLRPEQFF. In DNA form, the CDR3 reads TGTGCCAGCAGTGGGTTGCGGCCTGAGCAGTTCTTC.